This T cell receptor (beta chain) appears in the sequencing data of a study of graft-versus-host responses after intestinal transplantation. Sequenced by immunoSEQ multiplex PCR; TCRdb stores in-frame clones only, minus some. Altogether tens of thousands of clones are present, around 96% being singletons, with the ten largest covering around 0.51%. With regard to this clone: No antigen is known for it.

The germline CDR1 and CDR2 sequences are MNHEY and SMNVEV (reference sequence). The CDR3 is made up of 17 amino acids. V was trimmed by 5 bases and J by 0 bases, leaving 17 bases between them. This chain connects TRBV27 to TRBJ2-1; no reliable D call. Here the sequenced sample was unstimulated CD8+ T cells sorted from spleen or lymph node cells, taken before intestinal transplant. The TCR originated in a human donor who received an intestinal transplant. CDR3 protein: CASSPLWTESSYNEQFF. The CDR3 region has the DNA TGTGCCAGCAGTCCCCTATGGACCGAGAGCTCCTACAATGAGCAGTTCTTC.